This T cell receptor beta chain was captured in a study of T-cell reconstitution after alpha-beta-depleted transplantation in children. Preparation of the TCRbeta library was carried out with unique molecular identifiers. TCRdb independently ran MiXCR on the PCR reads; one entry per CDR3 protein. This sample has roughly 66,000 distinct CDR3 sequences, with roughly 4.5% found just once. This clonotype showed up many times. The CDR3 extends over 15 amino acids. Trimming pared 5 bases from V and 0 bases from J, leaving 7 bases between. Germline CDR1 is KGHDR and CDR2 is SFDVKD. This sample comprised PBMCs, mostly from graft donor cells, obtained 180 days after TCRalphabeta/CD19-depleted stem cell transplant. V usage is TRBV24-1 and J usage is TRBJ2-6; either TRBD1 or TRBD2 may fit D (5 bases each). The receptor comes from a boy younger than two who had a stem cell transplant for acute myeloid leukemia, so the T cells may come from the graft donor. The CDR3 DNA is TGTGCCACCAGTGTGGGGGACTCTGGGGCCAACGTCCTGACTTTC. Amino acids: CATSVGDSGANVLTF.